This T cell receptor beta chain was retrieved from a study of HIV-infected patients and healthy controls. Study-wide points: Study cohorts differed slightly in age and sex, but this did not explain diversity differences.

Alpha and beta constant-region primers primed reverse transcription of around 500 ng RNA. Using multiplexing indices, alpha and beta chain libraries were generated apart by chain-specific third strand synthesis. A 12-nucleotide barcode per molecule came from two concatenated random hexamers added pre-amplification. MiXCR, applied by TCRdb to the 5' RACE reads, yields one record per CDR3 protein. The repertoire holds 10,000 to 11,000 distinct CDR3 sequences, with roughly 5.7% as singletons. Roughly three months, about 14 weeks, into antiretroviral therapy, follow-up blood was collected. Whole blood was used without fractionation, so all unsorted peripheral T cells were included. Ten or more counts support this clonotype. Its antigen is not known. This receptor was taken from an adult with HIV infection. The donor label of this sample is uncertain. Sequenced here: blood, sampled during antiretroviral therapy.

DNA of the CDR3: TGTGCCAGCAGCCAAGGCAGCGTAACAACTAATGAAAAACTGTTTTTT. This gives the protein CASSQGSVTTNEKLFF. The chain employs TRBV14 and TRBJ1-4, with D uncertain. The CDR3 loop spans 16 amino acids. V was clipped by 1 base and J by 0 bases, with 9 bases between them. The V gene's germline CDR1 is SGHDN and CDR2 FVKESK. The complete variable domain, with remaining parts taken from reference TRBV14 and TRBJ1-4, reads EAGVTQFPSHSVIEKGQTVTLRCDPISGHDNLYWYRRVMGKEIKFLLHFVKESKQDESGMPNNRFLAERTGGTYSTLKVQPAELEDSGVYFCASSQGSVTTNEKLFFGSGTQLSVL.